Sequencing of this T cell receptor beta chain was carried out in a study of vaccination and CD4 T cells after COVID-19. Notes on this clonotype: Antigen: not known.

Treatment defined: approximately 10-day PBMC culture with coronavirus spike peptide pools or control peptides (ViraFEST assay). The CDR3 totals 14 residues. Trimming stripped 5 bases from V and 2 bases from J, with 13 bases between. The germline CDR1 and CDR2 sequences are SGHVS and FQNEAQ. Researchers used the Oncomine TCR Beta short-read assay to sequence DNA from cultured CD4+ T cells. It was cultured CD4+ T cells from which genomic DNA was extracted. TCRdb passed the PCR reads through MiXCR, listing each CDR3 protein once. The sample shows under 15,000 distinct CDR3 sequences, 64% of them seen only once.

The sequenced sample was CD4+ T cells from blood, cultured in vitro. The receptor comes from a human donor who had recovered from COVID-19. The rearrangement links TRBV7-8 to TRBJ2-7; tentatively, D is TRBD2 (6 bases). The CDR3 nucleotides read TGTGCCAGCAGCCCCCGGGACTCAACCTACGAGCAGTACTTC. Translating gives CASSPRDSTYEQYF. Looking up the rest from reference TRBV7-8 and TRBJ2-7 gives the full variable domain: GAGVSQSPRYKVAKRGQDVALRCDPISGHVSLFWYQQALGQGPEFLTYFQNEAQLDKSGLPSDRFFAERPEGSVSTLKIQRTQQEDSAVYLCASSPRDSTYEQYFGPGTRLTVT.